The 18 T cell receptor beta chains below come from one sample, sequenced in a study of T cells in Graves' hyperthyroidism and ophthalmopathy. Amplification targeted TCR beta CDR3 regions from RNA transcripts. Using the HTBI primer set, a first-round RT-PCR was run on the TCR CDR3. One entry per CDR3 protein results from TCRdb running MiXCR on the multiplex PCR reads. The table records about 59,000 distinct CDR3 sequences, approximately 53% of them present only once. The specimen sequenced was blood. These receptors were collected from a woman in her fifties or sixties with Graves' ophthalmopathy.

This clonotype came up a few times. The chain couples TRBV5-4 to TRBJ2-1; no firm D call. The length of the CDR3 is 13 residues. CDR1 is SGHNT and CDR2 is YYREEE in the germline V gene (reference sequence). The V gene lost 0 bases and the J gene lost 6 bases, with 7 bases spanning the gap. The CDR3 nucleotides read TGTGCCAGCAGCTTGGTTGGGGTCAATGAGCAGTTCTTC. Translated, it gives CASSLVGVNEQFF.

V gene TRBV29-1 combines with J gene TRBJ2-1, with TRBD2 matching 11 bases. Trimming at V came to 6 bases and at J to 8 bases, leaving 18 bases not matched to a gene. The CDR3 loop spans 17 amino acids. The germline gives CDR1 SQVTM, CDR2 ANQGSEA. Written as DNA, the CDR3 is TGCAGCGTCGCCTCAATTAGCGGGGGGGCCGGCTGGCATGAGCAGTTCTTC. This encodes CSVASISGGAGWHEQFF.

The chain has TRBV20-1 and TRBJ1-3; D possibly corresponds to TRBD1 (6 bases). V lost 6 bases, J lost 4 bases, and 16 bases lay in between. Per germline, CDR1 DFQATT and CDR2 SNEGSKA (reference sequence). The CDR3 contains 14 residues. The chain's CDR3 is CSAGVGGTGNTIYF. For the CDR3, the DNA is TGCAGTGCCGGAGTGGGGGGCACGGGAAACACCATATATTTT.

The table lists this clonotype with many counts. The V call is TRBV6-5, the J call TRBJ2-7; the D gene is possibly TRBD1 (6 bases). Germline CDR1 reads MNHEY; CDR2 reads SVGAGI. V lost 6 bases, J lost 7 bases, and 16 bases lay in between. The CDR3 runs to 13 residues. The CDR3 region is CASSDRISWEQYF. The CDR3 DNA is TGTGCCAGCAGCGACAGGATTTCTTGGGAGCAGTACTTC.

This rearrangement joins TRBV30 to TRBJ1-1, with no clear D. With 0 bases removed from V and 5 bases from J, the gap between germline ends came to 10 bases. The CDR3 loop spans 13 amino acids. Looked up from germline, CDR1 is GTSNPN and CDR2 is SVGIG (reference sequence). The CDR3 loop is CAWSVAQGTEAFF. The CDR3 DNA is TGTGCCTGGAGTGTAGCGCAAGGTACTGAAGCTTTCTTT.

This chain links TRBV7-2 with TRBJ2-7; 10 positions match TRBD2. The germline V gene encodes CDR1 SGHTA and CDR2 FQGNSA. The CDR3 extends over 16 amino acids. V trimming: 2 bases; J trimming: 2 bases; junction bases outside the gene matches: 6. As DNA, the CDR3 is TGTGCCAGCAGCTTAAGCTTACTAGCGGGGCCCTACGAGCAGTACTTC. It is translated as CASSLSLLAGPYEQYF.

The table lists this clonotype with many counts. The CDR3 reads CASRDRVNPDTQYF. The CDR3, as DNA: TGTGCCAGCAGGGACAGGGTCAACCCAGATACGCAGTATTTT. The genes are TRBV2 and TRBJ2-3, with 8 nucleotides matching TRBD1. J gave up 4 bases and V 6 bases, and 6 bases lay outside the gene matches. The germline V gene has CDR1 SNHLY and CDR2 FYNNEI. The length of the CDR3 is 14 residues.

The chain employs TRBV7-3 and TRBJ2-3, with 9 bases lining up with TRBD1. Germline CDR1 is SGHTA and CDR2 is FQGTGA. V lost 4 bases to trimming and J lost 11 bases; unmatched junction nucleotides: 19. CDR3 length: 17 residues. In DNA, the CDR3 is TGTGCCAGCAGCTCCCCTATCGGGACAGGGAGCGAGAATGAGCAGTATTTT. Protein product: CASSSPIGTGSENEQYF. Supplemented by reference TRBV7-3 and TRBJ2-3, the full variable domain reads GAGVSQTPSNKVTEKGKYVELRCDPISGHTALYWYRQSLGQGPEFLIYFQGTGAADDSGLPNDRFFAVRPEGSVSTLKIQRTERGDSAVYLCASSSPIGTGSENEQYFGPGTRLTVL.

The chain recombines TRBV20-1 with TRBJ2-7; 13 positions agree with TRBD2. CDR3 length: 14 residues. V lost 5 bases, J lost 0 bases, and 1 base stayed unmatched. CDR1 and CDR2 (germline): DFQATT, SNEGSKA (reference sequence). The CDR3 sequence: CSAGTSGDSYEQYF. As DNA, the CDR3 is TGCAGTGCTGGGACTAGCGGGGACTCCTACGAGCAGTACTTC.

The chain uses TRBV20-1 and TRBJ1-1; tentative D call: TRBD1 (6 bases). The germline V gene encodes CDR1 DFQATT and CDR2 SNEGSKA (reference sequence). The CDR3 consists of 12 residues. V was clipped by 1 base and J by 12 bases, with 15 bases between them. CDR3 coding DNA: TGCAGTGCTAGAGGATCAGGGGTTTTGACTTTCTTT. Translating gives CSARGSGVLTFF.

At least ten counts were recorded for this clonotype. The gene calls are TRBV28 and TRBJ1-5; no firm D call. The CDR3 consists of 15 residues. V was clipped by 4 bases and J by 4 bases, with 14 bases between them. The germline V gene has CDR1 MDHEN and CDR2 SYDVKM. CDR3 region: CASSSLLGWNQPQHF. The CDR3 bases are TGTGCCAGCAGTTCCTTATTGGGGTGGAATCAGCCCCAGCATTTT.

This clonotype was seen repeatedly, ten times or more. The chain is built from TRBV25-1 and TRBJ2-4; 11 bases are a match to TRBD2. Germline lookup yields CDR1 MGHDK and CDR2 SYGVNS. The CDR3 has 17 amino acids. V gave up 1 base and J gave up 2 bases; unmatched junction bases: 4. The CDR3 is CASSEWSSGGSKNIQYF. DNA for the CDR3: TGTGCCAGCAGTGAATGGTCTAGCGGGGGGTCCAAAAACATTCAGTACTTC. Looking up the rest from reference TRBV25-1 and TRBJ2-4 gives the full variable domain: EADIYQTPRYLVIGTGKKITLECSQTMGHDKMYWYQQDPGMELHLIHYSYGVNSTEKGDLSSESTVSRIRTEHFPLTLESARPSHTSQYLCASSEWSSGGSKNIQYFGAGTRLSVL.

This clonotype has at least ten counts. J is TRBJ2-3 and V is TRBV5-1; 9 bases map to TRBD1. CDR1 and CDR2 (germline): SGHRS, YFSETQ. The CDR3 runs 14 residues. Unmatched junction bases numbered 4, after V lost 4 bases and J lost 4 bases. The CDR3 is CASSTGGLPDTQYF. Here the CDR3 DNA reads TGCGCCAGCAGCACAGGGGGCCTCCCAGATACGCAGTATTTT.

This clonotype was picked up many times. The chain recombines TRBV3-1 with TRBJ2-5; TRBD2 agrees at 10 bases. Losses at the gene ends were 3 bases for V and 5 bases for J; bases not matched to a gene: 15. Per the germline V gene, CDR1 is LGHDT and CDR2 is YNNKEL (reference sequence). There are 18 residues in the CDR3. CDR3 region: CASSHMGPGLAEGETQYF. CDR3 DNA: TGTGCCAGCAGCCATATGGGGCCAGGACTAGCGGAAGGGGAGACCCAGTACTTC.

As DNA, the CDR3 is TGCAGTGCTAGAGATATGCGAGGGGCCTCTGGGGCCAACGTCCTGACTTTC. It encodes CSARDMRGASGANVLTF. J is TRBJ2-6 and V is TRBV20-1, with D possibly called TRBD1 or TRBD2 (5 bases each). V was trimmed by 0 bases and J by 0 bases, leaving 12 bases between them. The length of the CDR3 is 17 residues. CDR1 is DFQATT and CDR2 is SNEGSKA in the germline V gene (reference sequence).

This sequence joins TRBV6-4 and TRBJ1-1; 8 positions agree with TRBD1. With V trimmed by 6 bases and J by 5 bases, 8 bases remained unmatched. CDR3 length: 14 amino acids. The V gene's germline CDR1 is MRHNA and CDR2 SNTAGT. The CDR3 region has the DNA TGTGCCAGCAGCCAGACAGGGGCGGCTACTGAAGCTTTCTTT. This sequence encodes CASSQTGAATEAFF.

Of note for this clonotype: A much larger clonotype is one base distant, so this may be a read error. This sequence joins TRBV27 and TRBJ2-6; D gene unclear. CDR1 is MNHEY, CDR2 SMNVEV, per germline (reference sequence). This CDR3 has 16 amino acids. CDR3 in amino acids: CASSGGYSSRANVLTF. The CDR3, as DNA: TGTGCCAGCAGTGGTGGGTATAGCTCTAGGGCCAACGTCCTGACTTTC.

This sequence joins TRBV20-1 and TRBJ2-3, with TRBD2 identical over 12 bases. Looked up from germline, CDR1 is DFQATT and CDR2 is SNEGSKA (reference sequence). This CDR3 is built from 17 residues. V lost 0 bases and J lost 2; bases outside the gene matches: 6. CDR3 nucleotides: TGCAGTGCTAGAGATATACTAGCGGGGGGCTACACAGATACGCAGTATTTT. Protein sequence: CSARDILAGGYTDTQYF.